The 30 T cell receptor beta chains in this list originate from one sample, sequenced in a study of T cell repertoires in cytomegalovirus infection. TCRdb re-derived calls from the reads in MiXCR, one entry per CDR3 protein. The table lists under 350,000 distinct CDR3 sequences, over 7.5% of them singletons. What was sequenced was PBMCs. These receptors were taken from a human donor in good health (CMV status not recorded). Some clones in this sample may be carry-over from other donors' samples.

This chain uses TRBV7-3 with TRBJ2-4; D is perhaps TRBD1 or TRBD2 (5 bases each). This CDR3 contains 14 residues. Germline V gene sequence: CDR1 SGHTA, CDR2 FQGTGA. Trimming removed 0 bases from V and 9 bases from J, with 12 bases in between. This CDR3 reads CASSLTRVRGIQYF. The DNA for the CDR3 is TGTGCCAGCAGCTTAACCCGGGTGAGGGGCATTCAGTACTTC. The whole variable domain, filled in from reference TRBV7-3 and TRBJ2-4, reads GAGVSQTPSNKVTEKGKYVELRCDPISGHTALYWYRQSLGQGPEFLIYFQGTGAADDSGLPNDRFFAVRPEGSVSTLKIQRTERGDSAVYLCASSLTRVRGIQYFGAGTRLSVL.

This clonotype was recorded at least ten times. At one end, the junction sequence differs from germline, possibly due to a read error. The rearrangement uses TRBV7-8 and TRBJ2-3, with 7 bases that match TRBD2. This CDR3 spans 14 amino acids. The V gene's germline CDR1 is SGHVS and CDR2 FQNEAQ. This CDR3 reads CAWTAGVPTDRQYF. The CDR3 nucleotides read TGTGCCTGGACGGCGGGAGTTCCGACCGATAGGCAGTATTTT.

There are many counts of this clonotype. A junction boundary mismatches the germline segment, possibly from a read error. The chain has TRBV7-2 and TRBJ2-3; 7 bases are a match to TRBD2. CDR3 size: 17 residues. The germline V gene has CDR1 SGHTA and CDR2 FQGNSA. CDR3 loop: CASSLARLARSTDTQYF. In nucleotides, the CDR3 is TGTGCCAGCAGCCTAGCCCGACTAGCTCGTAGCACAGATACGCAGTATTTT.

This clonotype appeared a few times. The chain has TRBV6-2 or TRBV6-3 and TRBJ2-1; TRBD2 is a possible D gene (5 bases). Trimming cost V 6 bases and J 0 bases, with 15 bases left between them. The germline V gene encodes CDR1 MNHEY and CDR2 SVGEGT. This CDR3 spans 16 amino acids. CDR3 nucleotide sequence: TGTGCCAGCAGCGACCGGGGTTCGAGCTCCTACAATGAGCAGTTCTTC. Residues: CASSDRGSSSYNEQFF.

In this sample, this clonotype turned up many times. The chain uses TRBV7-8 and TRBJ2-3; TRBD1 matches 7 bases. The CDR3 is made up of 14 amino acids. The ends lost 4 bases at V and 4 bases at J; junction bases unmatched: 5. Germline CDR1 and CDR2: SGHVS and FQNEAQ. The CDR3 sequence: CASSYRTGADTQYF. The CDR3 nucleotides read TGTGCCAGCAGCTATCGCACAGGGGCAGATACGCAGTATTTT.

This clonotype showed up many times. V gene TRBV7-2 combines with J gene TRBJ2-1; no clear D. V dropped 2 bases and J dropped 6 bases, with 14 bases sitting between them. The CDR3 is made up of 15 amino acids. The germline V gene has CDR1 SGHTA and CDR2 FQGNSA. CDR3 nucleotide sequence: TGTGCCAGCAGCTTAACTTACAGAGATCTCAATGAGCAGTTCTTC. Amino acid sequence: CASSLTYRDLNEQFF.

This chain links TRBV7-3 with TRBJ1-1; D gene uncertain. Trimming shortened V by 5 bases and J by 6 bases, and 16 bases separated the two germline ends. CDR1 and CDR2 from the germline V gene are SGHTA and FQGTGA. The length of the CDR3 is 14 residues. The CDR3 spells CASSREVIGAEAFF. In DNA, the CDR3 is TGTGCCAGCAGCCGAGAAGTTATAGGCGCTGAAGCTTTCTTT.

This chain connects TRBV7-6 to TRBJ2-7; 14 bases match TRBD2. The CDR3 runs 15 residues. With V trimmed by 5 bases and J by 5 bases, 5 bases remained unmatched. Germline lookup yields CDR1 SGHVS and CDR2 FNYEAQ. The DNA for the CDR3 is TGTGCCAGCAGCCCAGGGACTAGCGGGAGCGACGAGCAGTACTTC. Translated, it gives CASSPGTSGSDEQYF.

The chain uses TRBV28 and TRBJ1-5, with 10 bases identical to TRBD1. V gave up 5 bases and J gave up 9 bases; unmatched junction bases: 19. This CDR3 comprises 18 residues. Germline V lookup: CDR1 MDHEN, CDR2 SYDVKM. The CDR3 coding sequence is TGTGCCAGCAGTCCATTTTACCCTCCGGGACAGGGGTCAGGGCCCCAGCATTTT. It encodes CASSPFYPPGQGSGPQHF.

This clonotype was observed a few times. The chain carries TRBV6-2 or TRBV6-3 and TRBJ2-5; 7 bases are shared with TRBD2. CDR1 is MNHEY and CDR2 is SVGEGT in the germline V gene. CDR3 length: 15 residues. V lost 6 bases to trimming and J lost 1 base; unmatched junction nucleotides: 8. CDR3 DNA sequence: TGTGCCAGCAGCTACAACGGACTAGTCCAAGAGACCCAGTACTTC. Translating gives CASSYNGLVQETQYF.

The chain uses TRBV10-2 and TRBJ1-2; 10 positions match TRBD1. Germline-derived CDR1 and CDR2 are WSHSY and SAAADI. J lost 0 bases, V lost 6 bases, and 16 bases had no gene match. CDR3 length: 19 amino acids. The CDR3 loop is CASRTRDRGETATNYGYTF. The DNA of the CDR3 is TGCGCCAGCAGGACCCGGGACAGGGGTGAAACTGCCACTAACTATGGCTACACCTTC.

This clonotype has a count of ten or more. The rearrangement joins TRBV7-2 to TRBJ1-4; TRBD1 agrees at 9 bases. This CDR3 has 14 residues. The V gene's germline CDR1 is SGHTA and CDR2 FQGNSA. The V and J ends lost 4 bases and 8 bases, in that order; junction bases with no gene match: 5. CDR3 sequence: CASSSDRGEEKLFF. CDR3 in DNA: TGTGCCAGCAGCTCGGACAGGGGTGAAGAAAAACTGTTTTTT.

This rearrangement joins TRBV6-8 to TRBJ2-5; 8 bases are shared with TRBD1. J lost 6 bases, V lost 7 bases, and 7 bases had no gene match. Germline CDR1 reads MNHGY; CDR2 reads SAAAGT. The CDR3 sequence is 13 residues long. CDR3 amino acids: CASTLGQAKTQYF. In nucleotides, the CDR3 is TGTGCCAGCACCCTGGGACAGGCAAAGACCCAGTACTTC.

This clonotype has ten or more counts. The chain carries TRBV6-2 or TRBV6-3 and TRBJ1-1; no definite D call. The CDR3 covers 12 residues. Germline V gives CDR1 MNHEY, CDR2 SVGEGT. Trimming stripped 0 bases from V and 3 bases from J, with 2 bases between. The CDR3 DNA is TGTGCCAGCAGTTACTCTCACACTGAAGCTTTCTTT. This encodes CASSYSHTEAFF.

This clonotype was seen a few times. The chain joins TRBV7-9 to TRBJ2-7; tentative D call: TRBD2 (6 bases). The CDR3 sequence is 14 residues long. The V end was cut by 3 bases, the J end by 2 bases, with 11 bases between. Per the germline V gene, CDR1 is SEHNR and CDR2 is FQNEAQ (reference sequence). In DNA form, the CDR3 reads TGTGCCAGCAGCTTGGAGGGCGCAACCTACGAGCAGTACTTC. It translates to CASSLEGATYEQYF.

In regard to this clonotype: The CDR3 carries no conserved terminal phenylalanine or tryptophan, so it likely arises from a read error. Because the CDR3's place on the DNA is in doubt, the DNA is left out and the CDR3 is given as listed by TCRdb. This CDR3 is CASSGTSGGQPSKDTKYV. The rearrangement links TRBV28 to TRBJ2-3; the table's D call, TRBD2, has no DNA check behind it. CDR1 MDHEN and CDR2 SYDVKM come from the germline V gene. Both ends counted, the CDR3 spans 18 residues.

Many counts were recorded for this clonotype. The rearrangement links TRBV7-9 to TRBJ2-1, with D unresolved. The CDR3 loop spans 14 amino acids. V was shortened by 1 base and J by 5 bases, with 9 bases between the two germline ends. CDR1 is SEHNR and CDR2 is FQNEAQ in the germline V gene (reference sequence). The DNA of the CDR3 is TGTGCCAGCAGCTTAGTCGGCCCAAACAATGAGCAGTTCTTC. Amino acid sequence: CASSLVGPNNEQFF.

This clonotype came up many times. The chain is built from TRBV7-2 and TRBJ2-1; 13 positions agree with TRBD2. V lost 5 bases to trimming and J lost 4 bases; unmatched junction nucleotides: 8. The germline gives CDR1 SGHTA, CDR2 FQGNSA. This CDR3 spans 17 amino acids. The CDR3 nucleotides are TGTGCCAGCAGCCCCTCGGGACTAGCGGGGAGGTACAATGAGCAGTTCTTC. Its protein product is CASSPSGLAGRYNEQFF.

The J gene is TRBJ2-1, the V gene TRBV7-9; the match to TRBD1 covers 7 bases. The germline V gene has CDR1 SEHNR and CDR2 FQNEAQ (reference sequence). V lost 6 bases, J lost 3 bases, and 8 bases stayed unmatched. The CDR3 consists of 15 residues. The CDR3 sequence: CASRRDRAYYNEQFF. Written as DNA, the CDR3 is TGTGCCAGCAGGAGAGACAGGGCTTACTACAATGAGCAGTTCTTC.

This clonotype appeared many times. The rearrangement joins TRBV7-8 to TRBJ2-5; the D is unclear. The germline V gene encodes CDR1 SGHVS and CDR2 FQNEAQ. The CDR3 runs to 11 residues. V was cut by 7 bases and J by 8 bases, with 11 bases left in between. The CDR3 spells CASTPLLTQYF. DNA of the CDR3: TGTGCCAGCACCCCGTTACTAACCCAGTACTTC. The whole variable domain, remainder taken from reference TRBV7-8 and TRBJ2-5, is GAGVSQSPRYKVAKRGQDVALRCDPISGHVSLFWYQQALGQGPEFLTYFQNEAQLDKSGLPSDRFFAERPEGSVSTLKIQRTQQEDSAVYLCASTPLLTQYFGPGTRLLVL.

The chain is built from TRBV20-1 and TRBJ2-4, with 9 bases lining up with TRBD1. With 1 base clipped from V and 7 bases from J, the junction kept 5 bases outside the gene matches. The CDR3 runs 14 residues. Germline V lookup: CDR1 DFQATT, CDR2 SNEGSKA (reference sequence). The CDR3 nucleotides are TGCAGTGCTAGAGCCCGGGGACAGGGCAACATTCAGTACTTC. Its protein is CSARARGQGNIQYF.

This clonotype was seen repeatedly, ten times or more. The J gene is TRBJ2-3, the V gene TRBV7-3; 13 positions match TRBD2. The CDR3 has 17 amino acids. With 5 bases clipped from V and 6 bases from J, the junction kept 11 bases outside the gene matches. Germline CDR1 reads SGHTA; CDR2 reads FQGTGA. In DNA form, the CDR3 reads TGTGCCAGCAGCCAAGGAACTAGCGGGAGGGCCACGGATACGCAGTATTTT. This sequence encodes CASSQGTSGRATDTQYF.

This clonotype was seen many times. The V gene is TRBV25-1, the J gene TRBJ1-5; 7 nucleotides agree with TRBD1. V lost 4 bases, J lost 0 bases, and 3 bases stayed unmatched. The CDR3 loop spans 15 amino acids. Germline assignment: CDR1 MGHDK and CDR2 SYGVNS. The CDR3 DNA reads TGTGCCAGCAGTGGGAACAGGGGTAGCAATCAGCCCCAGCATTTT. This sequence encodes CASSGNRGSNQPQHF. The complete variable domain, with remaining parts taken from reference TRBV25-1 and TRBJ1-5, reads EADIYQTPRYLVIGTGKKITLECSQTMGHDKMYWYQQDPGMELHLIHYSYGVNSTEKGDLSSESTVSRIRTEHFPLTLESARPSHTSQYLCASSGNRGSNQPQHFGDGTRLSIL.

This clonotype was seen many times. The chain has TRBV7-8 and TRBJ1-4; 8 bases are a match to TRBD1. V trimming: 3 bases; J trimming: 4 bases; junction bases outside the gene matches: 4. The CDR3 totals 15 residues. Germline V CDR1 and CDR2: SGHVS, FQNEAQ. This CDR3 is CASSLTGVNNEKLFF. As DNA, the CDR3 is TGTGCCAGCAGCTTGACAGGGGTGAATAATGAAAAACTGTTTTTT.

The chain carries TRBV19 and TRBJ2-7; maybe TRBD1 (6 bases). The V and J ends lost 3 bases and 3 bases respectively, with 15 bases between them. CDR1 and CDR2 from the germline V gene are LNHDA and SQIVND (reference sequence). CDR3 size: 15 residues. CDR3 in DNA: TGTGCCAGTAGTATTCGGGCAGGGGCGTACTACGAGCAGTACTTC. The encoded protein is CASSIRAGAYYEQYF.

This clonotype was detected a few times. The chain joins TRBV12-3 or TRBV12-4 to TRBJ1-6; D not certain. Trimming shortened V by 3 bases and J by 8 bases, and 11 bases separated the two germline ends. The CDR3 has 14 residues. The CDR3 protein is CASSLGSEHSPLHF. The CDR3 DNA reads TGTGCCAGCAGTTTGGGGTCGGAACATTCACCCCTCCACTTT.

This clonotype was seen many times. The chain uses TRBV27 and TRBJ1-2, with D perhaps TRBD1 (6 bases). CDR3 length equals 16 residues. Germline V gene lookup returns CDR1 MNHEY and CDR2 SMNVEV (reference sequence). Trimming took 4 bases from V and 4 from J, leaving 19 bases between them. The CDR3 coding sequence is TGTGCCAGCAGTTCCACCGGACCCCAGGGGAGCTATGGCTACACCTTC. Translated: CASSSTGPQGSYGYTF.

This clonotype occurred many times. V usage is TRBV19 and J usage is TRBJ1-5, with 7 positions matching TRBD1. J was trimmed by 2 bases and V by 7 bases; bases with no gene match: 2. Germline CDR1 and CDR2: LNHDA and SQIVND (reference sequence). This CDR3 is built from 13 residues. In nucleotides, the CDR3 is TGTGCCAGTACTGGGACAGGCAATCAGCCCCAGCATTTT. As protein: CASTGTGNQPQHF. Full variable domain (rest looked up from reference TRBV19 and TRBJ1-5): DGGITQSPKYLFRKEGQNVTLSCEQNLNHDAMYWYRQDPGQGLRLIYYSQIVNDFQKGDIAEGYSVSREKKESFPLTVTSAQKNPTAFYLCASTGTGNQPQHFGDGTRLSIL.

This clonotype was recorded a few times. The chain combines TRBV9 with TRBJ1-2; D gene uncertain. The germline CDR1 and CDR2 sequences are SGDLS and YYNGEE. V shed 0 bases and J shed 2 bases, with 11 bases lying between them. This CDR3 is 15 amino acids long. The CDR3 DNA sequence: TGTGCCAGCAGCGTAGGAACGGAAACCAACTATGGCTACACCTTC. This codes for CASSVGTETNYGYTF.

In its sample, this clonotype was seen many times. The rearrangement links TRBV7-2 to TRBJ2-1, with 11 bases that match TRBD2. CDR1 and CDR2 (germline): SGHTA, FQGNSA. The CDR3 extends over 15 amino acids. After removal of 5 bases from V and 8 bases from J, the junction contained 8 bases not matched to a gene. The CDR3 region has the DNA TGTGCCAGCAGCCTAGTAGCGGGGGGGCCGCATGAGCAGTTCTTC. Amino acid sequence: CASSLVAGGPHEQFF.